What follows is one T cell receptor beta chain and its context. Its antigen is still unknown. The sample belongs to a study of T-cell reconstitution after alpha-beta-depleted transplantation in children. General study findings and limits: Surviving recipient cells, namely T cells and thymic progenitors, were the source of high day-60 TCRbeta diversity in some patients. Expanded graft clones, several hundred of them, were reportedly the source of alpha-beta T cells about two months after transplant.

Looked up from germline, CDR1 is DFQATT and CDR2 is SNEGSKA (reference sequence). This CDR3 spans 16 amino acids. V was clipped by 6 bases and J by 0 bases, with 21 bases between them. Unique molecular identifiers were built into the TCRbeta library. TCRdb recomputed calls from the PCR reads with MiXCR, one row per CDR3 protein. Of 600,000 to 700,000 distinct CDR3 sequences in the sample, roughly 13% were seen once. This sequence was found in a girl aged 2-10 years with congenital amegakaryocytic thrombocytopenia, due to receive a stem cell transplant. The sequencing here drew on PBMCs, taken before TCRalphabeta/CD19-depleted stem cell transplant. The chain couples TRBV20-1 to TRBJ2-7; no clear D. The CDR3 protein is CSADHPMGSRSYEQYF. The CDR3 DNA sequence: TGCAGTGCGGACCACCCAATGGGCAGCCGCTCCTACGAGCAGTACTTC.